A selection of T cell receptor beta chains follows, all from one sample in a study of cytomegalovirus exposure and HLA in healthy donors. The repertoire was sequenced with immunoSEQ multiplex PCR; TCRdb's copy has only in-frame clones and lacks some. Counted here are 150,000 to 200,000 clones, roughly 88% occurring once; the ten biggest clones make up almost 9.5%. Sequencing was performed on PBMCs. The receptor source for this set is a young man in good health and CMV-seropositive. The CDR3 runs from the conserved cysteine through the conserved F or W. Each record gives: V gene, clone size, CDR3 protein. Clone size is shown for a subset of rows, as once, few, many or a class of expanded clone.

>TRBV6-1|NA
CASKALLLEQYF
>TRBV4-1|NA
CASRPPGVGNEQYF
>TRBV13|NA
CASSLGGDEKLFF
>TRBV5-1|NA
CASSLGTSSTGELFF
>TRBV5-6|NA
CASSLMPVGGTDTQYF
>TRBV5-1|NA
CASSLGLAGGVDTQYF
>TRBV2|once
CASTVPGLNTEAFF
>TRBV4-3|few
CASSQELGPYEQYF
>TRBV2|NA
CASGQERNYEQYF
>TRBV5-1|NA
CASSPGQGAYGYTF
>TRBV14|NA
CASSQAGWGEEKLFF
>TRBV6-5|NA
CASSSTRGGIDTQYF
>TRBV19|NA
CASTPGTEVAFF
>TRBV13|NA
CASSTEAYDRDTRMNTEAFF
>TRBV7-9|NA
CASSLVTHGYTF
>TRBV7-9|NA
CSSSRQGDEQFF
>TRBV5-1|few
CASSLSGAQGNTIYF
>TRBV19|NA
CASTAQGITGNTIYF
>TRBV9|NA
CASSVAVAGRSYEQYF
>TRBV10-3|NA
CAISGDRDKNIQYF
>TRBV7-2|NA
CASSLVTGDLDGYTF
>TRBV5-4|once
CASSLANRAFNSPLHF
>TRBV4-3|NA
CASSPGLAGGGRNEQFF
>TRBV6-6|NA
CASTDGGVDTGELFF
>TRBV5-1|NA
CASSLYGVNSGANVLTF
>TRBV7-9|NA
CSSSLVPVAGAFF
>TRBV7-9|NA
CASSFDRVPYEQYF
>TRBV5-1|NA
CASSIEGQGGETQYF
>TRBV18|once
CAATRRGGTDTQYF
>TRBV9|NA
CASSALSRGGTEAFF
>TRBV6-6|NA
CASTAPGQLWNEKLFF
>TRBV6-1|NA
CASSEWAGYTF
>TRBV2|once
CASSGTGGRKNYGYTF
>TRBV29-1|NA
CSVRSSKTYEQYF